Listed below are T cell receptor beta chains from one sample, sequenced in a study of blood T cell repertoires in COVID-19. Repertoires were generated with immunoSEQ multiplex PCR, while TCRdb's copy carries only in-frame clones and drops some. The sample consists of about 440,000 clones, roughly 90% of them appearing once. What was sequenced was peripheral blood. The receptors here all came from a woman under 40 with acute or convalescent COVID-19. CDR3s include the opening cysteine and the closing phenylalanine or tryptophan. Fields, in order: D gene, V gene, clone size, J gene, CDR3 DNA, CDR3 protein. The D gene is left open where the match is weak. Part of the rows lack a size; the others show once, few, many or a class for expanded clones.

D: TRBD2
V: TRBV9
size: NA
J: TRBJ2-1
DNA: TGTGCCAGCAGCGTAGAGGGTAGCGGGGGGGCCTACAATGAGCAGTTCTTC
CDR3: CASSVEGSGGAYNEQFF

D: NA
V: TRBV7-8
size: NA
J: TRBJ1-1
DNA: TGTGCCAGCAGCTTAGATCAGTCTGAAGCTTTCTTT
CDR3: CASSLDQSEAFF

D: TRBD1
V: TRBV11-2
size: NA
J: TRBJ1-6
DNA: TGTGCCAGCAGCCACGGGACAGATAATTCACCCCTCCACTTT
CDR3: CASSHGTDNSPLHF

D: TRBD2
V: TRBV5-1
size: NA
J: TRBJ2-1
DNA: TGCGCCAGCAGCTCCGGCGGGGGGCCCTACAATGAGCAGTTCTTC
CDR3: CASSSGGGPYNEQFF

D: TRBD1
V: TRBV5-6
size: NA
J: TRBJ1-1
DNA: TGTGCCAGCAGCCAAAAGGACAGGGGCCATAAGAACACTGAAGCTTTCTTT
CDR3: CASSQKDRGHKNTEAFF

D: NA
V: TRBV5-1
size: NA
J: TRBJ2-2
DNA: TGCGCCAGCAGCCTGTGGGGGGCCGGGGAGCTGTTTTTT
CDR3: CASSLWGAGELFF

D: TRBD1
V: TRBV28
size: NA
J: TRBJ1-4
DNA: TGTGCCAGCAGTGCACTGACAGGGGACGGTGAAAAACTGTTTTTT
CDR3: CASSALTGDGEKLFF

D: TRBD1
V: TRBV6-4
size: NA
J: TRBJ1-3
DNA: TGTGCCAGCAGCAGAACCAGGGACAGGATAAACACCATATATTTT
CDR3: CASSRTRDRINTIYF

D: NA
V: TRBV2
size: few
J: TRBJ1-1
DNA: TGTGCCAGCAATTTGGAGACTGAAGCTTTCTTT
CDR3: CASNLETEAFF

D: TRBD1
V: TRBV6-2/TRBV6-3
size: few
J: TRBJ1-5
DNA: TGTGCCAGCAGTCCGGACAGGGGGCGAATAGGCAATCAGCCCCAGCATTTT
CDR3: CASSPDRGRIGNQPQHF

D: TRBD1
V: TRBV5-1
size: NA
J: TRBJ1-1
DNA: TGCGCCAGCAGCCCGACGACAGGGGGCGCAAACACTGAAGCTTTCTTT
CDR3: CASSPTTGGANTEAFF

D: NA
V: TRBV7-9
size: few
J: TRBJ2-7
DNA: TGTGCCAGCAGCTCAGGACTGGTCTCCTACGAGCAGTACTTC
CDR3: CASSSGLVSYEQYF

D: NA
V: TRBV6-5
size: NA
J: TRBJ2-1
DNA: TGTGCCAGCAGAACCCTTCAGGGCTCCTACAATGAGCAGTTCTTC
CDR3: CASRTLQGSYNEQFF

D: TRBD1
V: TRBV6-1
size: NA
J: TRBJ1-6
DNA: TGTGCCAGCAGTGAAGCGGGGGGATTTTCTAGGACAGGGGTATATAATTCACCCCTCCACTTT
CDR3: CASSEAGGFSRTGVYNSPLHF

D: TRBD1
V: TRBV24-1
size: once
J: TRBJ2-5
DNA: TGTGCCACCAGTGACCCCTCCAGGACAGGGAAAAAAGAGACCCAGTACTTC
CDR3: CATSDPSRTGKKETQYF

D: TRBD1
V: TRBV7-7
size: once
J: TRBJ2-3
DNA: TGTGCCAGCAGCGTCACAGGGGGCATTGGGGATACGCAGTATTTT
CDR3: CASSVTGGIGDTQYF

D: NA
V: TRBV19
size: NA
J: TRBJ2-6
DNA: TGTGCCAGTAGTATTGGAGACGGGAGCTCTGGGGCCAACGTCCTGACTTTC
CDR3: CASSIGDGSSGANVLTF

D: NA
V: TRBV6-8
size: NA
J: TRBJ2-7
DNA: TGTGCCAGCAAAAATACAGGTATTTACGAGCAGTACTTC
CDR3: CASKNTGIYEQYF

D: NA
V: TRBV10-3
size: NA
J: TRBJ1-3
DNA: TGTGCCATCAGCGAAAACAGGGTTTCATCTGGAAACACCATATATTTT
CDR3: CAISENRVSSGNTIYF

D: NA
V: TRBV7-9
size: NA
J: TRBJ2-7
DNA: TGTGCCAACATAAGGCAGCGGACTTTGGAGGGGGAGCAGTACTTC
CDR3: CANIRQRTLEGEQYF

D: NA
V: TRBV27
size: few
J: TRBJ1-2
DNA: TGTGCCAGCAGCCCATCGACGGGAAGTGGCTACACCTTC
CDR3: CASSPSTGSGYTF

D: TRBD1
V: TRBV4-1
size: NA
J: TRBJ1-6
DNA: TGCGCCAGCAGCCAGGTTTCCGGGACAGCAGACCTAAATTCACCCCTCCACTTT
CDR3: CASSQVSGTADLNSPLHF

D: NA
V: TRBV6-5
size: NA
J: TRBJ1-4
DNA: TGTGCCAGCAGTTACTCCTCGGCAGGCGACAATGAAAAACTGTTTTTT
CDR3: CASSYSSAGDNEKLFF

D: NA
V: TRBV10-1
size: NA
J: TRBJ1-1
DNA: TGCGCCAGCAGTAACGGGTGGGACACTGAAGCTTTCTTT
CDR3: CASSNGWDTEAFF

D: NA
V: TRBV18
size: NA
J: TRBJ2-1
DNA: TGTGCCAGCTATGGACAGATAAATGAGCAGTTCTTC
CDR3: CASYGQINEQFF

D: TRBD1
V: TRBV5-1
size: NA
J: TRBJ2-3
DNA: TGCGCCAGCAGCTTTTGGTACAGGGGGCGCGCAGATACGCAGTATTTT
CDR3: CASSFWYRGRADTQYF

D: NA
V: TRBV7-9
size: NA
J: TRBJ1-2
DNA: TGTGCCAGCAGCCCTGGGGCCTATGGCTACACCTTC
CDR3: CASSPGAYGYTF

D: NA
V: TRBV28
size: NA
J: TRBJ1-1
DNA: TGTGCCAGCAGATCCGGACGGAGGAGCGGTGAAGCTTTCTTT
CDR3: CASRSGRRSGEAFF

D: TRBD1
V: TRBV4-1
size: NA
J: TRBJ1-5
DNA: TGCGCCAGCAGCCCGGGACAGGTTAGCAATCAGCCCCAGCATTTT
CDR3: CASSPGQVSNQPQHF

D: TRBD2
V: TRBV5-1
size: NA
J: TRBJ2-1
DNA: TGCGCCAGCAGCTTTAGCGGGGGGACGTACAATGAGCAGTTCTTC
CDR3: CASSFSGGTYNEQFF

D: NA
V: TRBV9
size: NA
J: TRBJ2-7
DNA: TGTGCCAGCAGCGTAGACCCCAGGTCCTACGAGCAGTACTTC
CDR3: CASSVDPRSYEQYF

D: NA
V: TRBV9
size: once
J: TRBJ1-2
DNA: TGTGCCAGCAGCCCCAGCGGGACCCCTAACTATGGCTACACCTTC
CDR3: CASSPSGTPNYGYTF

D: TRBD1
V: TRBV7-9
size: once
J: TRBJ2-5
DNA: TGTGCCAGCAGCTTCTCAGGGGGCATTGGGGAGACCCAGTACTTC
CDR3: CASSFSGGIGETQYF

D: NA
V: TRBV28
size: once
J: TRBJ1-5
DNA: TGTGCCAGCAGTTTAGAGGGACAGCCCCAGCATTTT
CDR3: CASSLEGQPQHF

D: NA
V: TRBV5-4
size: NA
J: TRBJ1-3
DNA: TGTGCCAGCATGGGAGGCCCCACTGGAAACACCATATATTTT
CDR3: CASMGGPTGNTIYF

D: TRBD1
V: TRBV5-1
size: NA
J: TRBJ2-3
DNA: TGCGCCAGCAGCTTGGGGGACAGGGTCTCAGATACGCAGTATTTT
CDR3: CASSLGDRVSDTQYF

D: TRBD2
V: TRBV4-1
size: NA
J: TRBJ2-3
DNA: TGCGCCAGCAGCCAAGGACTGCTAGCGGCAGGGAATGAAGTAGATACGCAGTATTTT
CDR3: CASSQGLLAAGNEVDTQYF

D: TRBD2
V: TRBV5-4
size: NA
J: TRBJ2-5
DNA: TGTGCCAGCAGCGCCCCAAGGAGACCTCTAGCGGGGGACGAAGAGACCCAGTACTTC
CDR3: CASSAPRRPLAGDEETQYF

D: TRBD1
V: TRBV2
size: NA
J: TRBJ2-6
DNA: TGTGCCAGCGGGACCTCGACAGGGAACGGGGCCAACGTCCTGACTTTC
CDR3: CASGTSTGNGANVLTF

D: NA
V: TRBV24-1
size: NA
J: TRBJ2-3
DNA: TGTGCCACCAGTGATTCTACTCGGACACCCACAGATACGCAGTATTTT
CDR3: CATSDSTRTPTDTQYF

D: NA
V: TRBV18
size: NA
J: TRBJ2-3
DNA: TGTGCCAGCTCACCCCACTGGGGCGATACGCAGTATTTT
CDR3: CASSPHWGDTQYF

D: TRBD1
V: TRBV7-9
size: NA
J: TRBJ2-7
DNA: TGTGCCAGCAGCACAGGGACAGGGGAGCAGTACTTC
CDR3: CASSTGTGEQYF